This is a list of T cell receptor beta chains from one sample in a study of blood T cell repertoires in COVID-19. Only in-frame clones appear in the TCRdb table, and some are missing; sequencing was by immunoSEQ multiplex PCR. The table lists 250,000 to 350,000 clones, under 90% of them singletons. Sequences were obtained from PBMCs or T cells enriched from blood (not recorded which). The source is a woman in her late teens or twenties who had recovered from COVID-19. Both conserved end residues are part of each CDR3. Fields, in order: CDR3 length, clone size, V gene, J gene, D gene, CDR3 DNA, CDR3 protein. D genes are given only for firm matches. Clone sizes are given selectively: once, few, many, or a class where the clone is expanded.

15	-	TRBV10-3	TRBJ2-3	TRBD2	TGTGCCATCAGGGAAGGGCTAGCGGGCACAGATACGCAGTATTTT	CAIREGLAGTDTQYF
16	-	TRBV25-1	TRBJ2-5	TRBD1	TGTGCCAGCAGTGCACTGGAGGACAGGGGGGGAGAGACCCAGTACTTC	CASSALEDRGGETQYF
13	once	TRBV18	TRBJ2-7	-	TGTGCCAGCTCACCACCGGTGCTAGAAGAGCAGTACTTC	CASSPPVLEEQYF
14	once	TRBV7-2	TRBJ1-2	-	TGTGCCAGCAGCTTAGTGGGGACTAGCTATGGCTACACCTTC	CASSLVGTSYGYTF
13	-	TRBV7-3	TRBJ2-7	-	TGTGCCAGCAGCCCTCCCGGTTCCTACGAGCAGTACTTC	CASSPPGSYEQYF
13	-	TRBV27	TRBJ1-4	-	TGTGCCAGCAGGGGGGGAGGATTCGAAAAACTGTTTTTT	CASRGGGFEKLFF
15	-	TRBV13	TRBJ2-1	-	TGTGCCAGCAGCTTGGGACTCCACGATTACAATGAGCAGTTCTTC	CASSLGLHDYNEQFF
15	-	TRBV10-1	TRBJ1-4	-	TGCGCCATCCCCCTAGGCCTTGCAACTAATGAAAAACTGTTTTTT	CAIPLGLATNEKLFF
16	-	TRBV5-6	TRBJ2-7	TRBD2	TGTGCCAGCAGCTCCCCCGTTCTAGCGGGAGCGGGCGAGCAGTACTTC	CASSSPVLAGAGEQYF
14	-	TRBV7-6	TRBJ1-2	-	TGTGCCAGCAGCTTAGAGGTGGGCATCTATGGCTACACCTTC	CASSLEVGIYGYTF
12	-	TRBV29-1	TRBJ2-1	TRBD1	TGCAGCGCCAGACAGGGTTCAAATGAGCAGTTCTTC	CSARQGSNEQFF
14	-	TRBV30	TRBJ1-2	TRBD1	TGTGCCTGGAGTGTACCGGGACAGAACTATGGCTACACCTTC	CAWSVPGQNYGYTF
15	few	TRBV15	TRBJ1-4	-	TGTGCCACCAGCAGGCTCCCAGGGATGTGGGAAAAACTGTTTTTT	CATSRLPGMWEKLFF
14	-	TRBV27	TRBJ2-7	TRBD2	TGTGCCAGCAGAACCTCCGGGACTACCTACGAGCAGTACTTC	CASRTSGTTYEQYF
17	-	TRBV5-1	TRBJ2-1	-	TGCGCCAGCAGCTACCCCGCCGAGGGCAGCTCCTACAATGAGCAGTTCTTC	CASSYPAEGSSYNEQFF
14	-	TRBV11-3	TRBJ1-1	TRBD1	TGTGCCAGCAGCCCGCGGACAGGATACACTGAAGCTTTCTTT	CASSPRTGYTEAFF
15	-	TRBV5-6	TRBJ2-3	TRBD1	TGTGCCAGCAGCTTGCGACAGGGGGCCGCAGATACGCAGTATTTT	CASSLRQGAADTQYF
12	-	TRBV30	TRBJ2-3	-	TGTGCCTGGAGTGTACAATCTGATACGCAGTATTTT	CAWSVQSDTQYF
16	-	TRBV4-1	TRBJ2-5	-	TGCGCCAGCAGCCAGGGCAATCGCGGGGTACGCGAGACCCAGTACTTC	CASSQGNRGVRETQYF
15	-	TRBV7-5	TRBJ1-5	-	TGTGCCAGAAGCACCCGGGACAGCCTAAATCAGCCCCAGCATTTT	CARSTRDSLNQPQHF
15	-	TRBV5-1	TRBJ2-1	-	TGCGCCAGCAGCTTGGCCAGAATCAAAGCGGGTGAGCAGTTCTTC	CASSLARIKAGEQFF
12	-	TRBV4-1	TRBJ2-7	-	TGCGCCAGCAGCCAAGGGGTCGGGGATAAGTACTTC	CASSQGVGDKYF
11	-	TRBV24-1	TRBJ2-1	-	TGTGCCACCAGCAGGTACAATGAGCAGTTCTTC	CATSRYNEQFF
13	-	TRBV19	TRBJ1-1	-	TGTGCCAGTAGTGGGGGGTCGCCCCCTAGGGCTTTCTTT	CASSGGSPPRAFF
16	once	TRBV18	TRBJ2-2	-	TGTGCCAGCTCACCGAGGTCGCAGGGGTCCACCGGGGAGCTGTTTTTT	CASSPRSQGSTGELFF
13	-	TRBV18	TRBJ2-7	-	TGTGCCAGCTCACCTTCCGGTACCTACGAGCAGTACTTC	CASSPSGTYEQYF